The 15 T cell receptor beta chains given below trace back to one sample, sequenced in a study of T cell responses to AZD1222 COVID-19 vaccine. The table came from immunoSEQ multiplex PCR; TCRdb's copy has only in-frame clones and leaves some out. The sample has 100,000 or so clones, 90% to 95% seen once. The material sequenced was peripheral blood, taken on day 0 of AZD1222 vaccination. These receptors all come from an adult in good health.

The J gene is TRBJ2-7, the V gene TRBV11-2; weak D call: TRBD1 (6 bases). V dropped 0 bases and J dropped 3 bases, with 9 bases sitting between them. The CDR3 is 14 residues long. Germline CDR1 reads SGHAT; CDR2 reads FQNNGV. The DNA for the CDR3 is TGTGCCAGCAGCTTAGAAATACAGGGCTACGAGCAGTACTTC. As protein: CASSLEIQGYEQYF. Together with reference TRBV11-2 and TRBJ2-7, the CDR3 gives the full variable domain: EAGVAQSPRYKIIEKRQSVAFWCNPISGHATLYWYQQILGQGPKLLIQFQNNGVVDDSQLPKDRFSAERLKGVDSTLKIQPAKLEDSAVYLCASSLEIQGYEQYFGPGTRLTVT.

The CDR3 reads CAIRGGGDYGYTF. The DNA of the CDR3 is TGTGCCATCAGGGGAGGGGGAGACTATGGCTACACCTTC. The chain has TRBV10-3 and TRBJ1-2, with TRBD1 as a possible D gene (6 bases). Germline CDR1 ENHRY, CDR2 SYGVKD. The CDR3 extends over 13 amino acids. Trimming removed 6 bases at V and 3 bases at J, with 11 bases between.

The CDR3 region is CASSPVDLATNEKLFF. DNA for the CDR3: TGTGCCAGCTCACCAGTGGATCTCGCAACTAATGAAAAACTGTTTTTT. The V call is TRBV18, the J call TRBJ1-4; D unclear. The CDR3 has 16 amino acids. V lost 2 bases and J 0 bases, leaving 10 bases between the germline ends. Germline V CDR1 and CDR2: KGHSH, LQKENI.

This chain links TRBV11-2 with TRBJ2-7; possible D gene TRBD2, 6 bases. Germline V gene lookup returns CDR1 SGHAT and CDR2 FQNNGV. Trimming left V 1 base short and J 6 bases short, with 19 bases between. The CDR3 extends over 16 amino acids. DNA for the CDR3: TGTGCCAGCAGCTTAGGCGCGGGGCTTTTGTCCGCCGAGCAGTACTTC. This translates into CASSLGAGLLSAEQYF.

J is TRBJ1-2 and V is TRBV7-8, with D tentatively TRBD1 (5 bases). V gave up 5 bases and J gave up 3 bases, with 7 bases separating them. The germline V gene has CDR1 SGHVS and CDR2 FQNEAQ. The CDR3 runs to 12 residues. The CDR3 protein is CASSPGDYGYTF. The CDR3 DNA reads as TGTGCCAGCAGCCCGGGGGACTATGGCTACACCTTC.

The rearrangement uses TRBV2 and TRBJ1-2; no firm D call. Germline V gene sequence: CDR1 SNHLY, CDR2 FYNNEI. The V end was cut by 6 bases, the J end by 4 bases, with 12 bases between. The CDR3 contains 13 residues. The chain's CDR3 is CASSEDGPYGYTF. The CDR3 DNA follows: TGTGCCAGCAGCGAGGACGGGCCCTATGGCTACACCTTC.

The chain recombines TRBV19 with TRBJ1-5; maybe TRBD1 (5 bases). This CDR3 spans 14 amino acids. Looked up from germline, CDR1 is LNHDA and CDR2 is SQIVND (reference sequence). Trimming took off 5 bases at V and 4 bases at J, with 12 bases between the two ends. The CDR3 region has the DNA TGTGCCAGTAGTTTCGGACACCCGAATCAGCCCCAGCATTTT. This sequence encodes CASSFGHPNQPQHF. The variable domain in full, completed from reference TRBV19 and TRBJ1-5, reads DGGITQSPKYLFRKEGQNVTLSCEQNLNHDAMYWYRQDPGQGLRLIYYSQIVNDFQKGDIAEGYSVSREKKESFPLTVTSAQKNPTAFYLCASSFGHPNQPQHFGDGTRLSIL.

The V gene is TRBV19, the J gene TRBJ1-1; tentative D call: TRBD1 (6 bases). There are 16 residues in the CDR3. Trimming took off 5 bases at V and 2 bases at J, with 18 bases between the two ends. Germline V gene data show CDR1 as LNHDA and CDR2 as SQIVND (reference sequence). In nucleotides, the CDR3 is TGTGCCAGTAGTGGGGTAGGGGGAGTGAGTAACACTGAAGCTTTCTTT. As protein: CASSGVGGVSNTEAFF.

CDR3 nucleotides: TGTGCCAGCAGCCAAGATTACTATGGCTACACCTTC. This encodes CASSQDYYGYTF. The rearrangement uses TRBV14 and TRBJ1-2, with unresolved D. The CDR3 covers 12 residues. CDR1 and CDR2 from the germline V gene are SGHDN and FVKESK. Between the trimmed V and J ends, which lost 0 bases and 3 bases, there was a span of 2 bases.

The CDR3 coding sequence is TGTGCCAGTAGTGGACAGAACACTGAAGCTTTCTTT. Its protein is CASSGQNTEAFF. The chain couples TRBV19 to TRBJ1-1; D is perhaps TRBD1 (5 bases). In germline, CDR1 is LNHDA, CDR2 SQIVND (reference sequence). The CDR3 has 12 residues. The V gene lost 5 bases and the J gene lost 1 base, with 5 bases spanning the gap.

This clone was recorded a few times. The rearrangement links TRBV28 to TRBJ1-1, with 7 positions matching TRBD1. This CDR3 region has 15 residues. CDR1 and CDR2 from the germline V gene are MDHEN and SYDVKM. The junction had 13 bases not matched to a gene; V was cut back by 8 bases and J by 4 bases. CDR3 DNA sequence: TGTGCCAGCCGCCCAGGAAGGACAGGACCCACTGAAGCTTTCTTT. Its protein product is CASRPGRTGPTEAFF.

The V call is TRBV24-1, the J call TRBJ2-5; D call uncertain. CDR3 length equals 15 residues. Germline lookup yields CDR1 KGHDR and CDR2 SFDVKD. V was cut by 4 bases and J by 5 bases, with 16 bases left in between. CDR3 coding DNA: TGTGCCACCAGTGACCCGCAACGGTCGATGGAGACCCAGTACTTC. Protein: CATSDPQRSMETQYF.

The chain recombines TRBV19 with TRBJ2-1; D not resolved. The germline CDR1 and CDR2 sequences are LNHDA and SQIVND (reference sequence). This CDR3 comprises 14 residues. Trimming cost V 5 bases and J 6 bases, with 14 bases left between them. CDR3 region: CASSSAGWGNEQFF. The CDR3, as DNA: TGTGCCAGTAGTTCCGCAGGCTGGGGCAATGAGCAGTTCTTC.

The V call is TRBV28, the J call TRBJ1-1; no clear D gene. V lost 4 bases to trimming and J lost 0 bases, with 12 bases between them. In germline, CDR1 is MDHEN, CDR2 SYDVKM. The CDR3 length is 15 residues. In nucleotides, the CDR3 is TGTGCCAGCAGTTCCACACTTTATATGAACACTGAAGCTTTCTTT. Amino acids: CASSSTLYMNTEAFF.

The count of this clone is one. The chain uses TRBV9 and TRBJ1-6; D gene ambiguous. The CDR3 has 15 residues. From germline, CDR1 is SGDLS and CDR2 YYNGEE. Trimming stripped 0 bases from V and 7 bases from J, with 11 bases between. The CDR3 DNA reads as TGTGCCAGCAGCGTAGGGATCTCGGGGAATTCACCCCTCCACTTT. This sequence encodes CASSVGISGNSPLHF.